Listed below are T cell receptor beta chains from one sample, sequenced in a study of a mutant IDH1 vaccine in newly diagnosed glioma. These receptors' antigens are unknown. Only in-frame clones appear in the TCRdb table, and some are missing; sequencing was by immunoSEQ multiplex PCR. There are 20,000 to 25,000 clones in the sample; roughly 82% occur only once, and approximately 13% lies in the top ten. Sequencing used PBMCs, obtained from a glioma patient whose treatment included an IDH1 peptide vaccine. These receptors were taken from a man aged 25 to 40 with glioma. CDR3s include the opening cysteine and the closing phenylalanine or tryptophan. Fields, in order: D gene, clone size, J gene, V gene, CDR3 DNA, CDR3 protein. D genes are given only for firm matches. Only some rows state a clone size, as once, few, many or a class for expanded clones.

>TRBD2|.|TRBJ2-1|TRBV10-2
TGCGCCATCCGTAGCGGGAGCTCCTACAATGAGCAGTTCTTC
CAIRSGSSYNEQFF
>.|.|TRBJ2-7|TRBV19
TGTGCCAGTAGTCCCGGACAGATCTACGAGCAGTACTTC
CASSPGQIYEQYF
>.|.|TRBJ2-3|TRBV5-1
TGCGCCAGCAGTCCGGACAGAGATACGCAGTATTTT
CASSPDRDTQYF
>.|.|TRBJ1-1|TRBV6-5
TGTGCCAGCAGAAACACGAACACTGAAGCTTTCTTT
CASRNTNTEAFF
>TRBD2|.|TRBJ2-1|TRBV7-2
TGTGCCAGCAGCCCGACTAGCGGGACCTACAATGAGCAGTTCTTC
CASSPTSGTYNEQFF
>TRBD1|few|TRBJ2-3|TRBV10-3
TGTGCCATCAGTGAGTCAGGACAGGGTGAGACAGATACGCAGTATTTT
CAISESGQGETDTQYF
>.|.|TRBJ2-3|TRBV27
TGTGCCAGCAGGGGGTTATCAGATACGCAGTATTTT
CASRGLSDTQYF
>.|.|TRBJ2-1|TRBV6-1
TGTGCCAGCAGTCAAAGCAATGAGCAGTTCTTC
CASSQSNEQFF
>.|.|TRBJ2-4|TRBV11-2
TGTGCCAGCAGCTTAGGGCGAAAAAACATTCAGTACTTC
CASSLGRKNIQYF
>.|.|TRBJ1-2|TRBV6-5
TGTGCCAGCACCTTGGGGGGAATGGGAGGCTACACCTTC
CASTLGGMGGYTF
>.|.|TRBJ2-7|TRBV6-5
TGTGCCAGCAGTACGGGGAGTCTAGACGAGCAGTACTTC
CASSTGSLDEQYF
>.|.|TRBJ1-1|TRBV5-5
TGTGCCAGCAGCGTACGGGTGGGGAACACTGAAGCTTTCTTT
CASSVRVGNTEAFF
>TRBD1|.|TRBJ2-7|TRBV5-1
TGCGCCAGCAGCTTGGCCGGGACAGGGCTCTACGAGCAGTACTTC
CASSLAGTGLYEQYF
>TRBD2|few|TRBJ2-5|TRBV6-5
TGTGCCAGCAGTTATGCGGGAGGACGTGGGACCCAGTACTTC
CASSYAGGRGTQYF
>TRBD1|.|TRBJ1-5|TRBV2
TGTGCCAGCAGTGGACAGGGGCAACAGCCCCAGCATTTT
CASSGQGQQPQHF
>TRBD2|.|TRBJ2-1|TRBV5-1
TGCGCCAGCAGCCCCTGGACTAGCGGGAGGCTGGAGGAGCAGTTCTTC
CASSPWTSGRLEEQFF
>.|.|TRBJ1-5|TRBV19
TGTGCCAGTAGTAGCGGGCCTTATCAGCCCCAGCATTTT
CASSSGPYQPQHF
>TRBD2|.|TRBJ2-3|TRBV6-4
TGTGCCAGCAGTGACTCTGCGGGAGGGAGCACAGATACGCAGTATTTT
CASSDSAGGSTDTQYF
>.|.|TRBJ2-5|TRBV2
TGTGCCAGCAGGCAGGAGACCCAGTACTTC
CASRQETQYF
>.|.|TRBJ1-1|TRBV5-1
TGCGCCAGCAGCCCGGGACACGGTGTGAACACTGAAGCTTTCTTT
CASSPGHGVNTEAFF
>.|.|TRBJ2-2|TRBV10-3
TGTGCCACCGCGGGACTTTCGAACACCGGGGAGCTGTTTTTT
CATAGLSNTGELFF
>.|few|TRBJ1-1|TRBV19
TGTGCCAGTAGAAAACCAGGGTTTAACACTGAAGCTTTCTTT
CASRKPGFNTEAFF
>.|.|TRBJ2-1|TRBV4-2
TGTGCCAGCAGCCAAGAAGGGCGATCCTCCTACAATGAGCAGTTCTTC
CASSQEGRSSYNEQFF
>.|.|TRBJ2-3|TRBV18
TGTGCCAGCTCACCACAAGGGGGTCGCACAGATACGCAGTATTTT
CASSPQGGRTDTQYF
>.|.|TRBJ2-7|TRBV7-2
TGTGCCAGCAGCTCGGACTTGTCCTACGAGCAGTACTTC
CASSSDLSYEQYF
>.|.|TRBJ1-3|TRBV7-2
TGTGCCAGCAGCTTAAGGTCCGGAAACACCATATATTTT
CASSLRSGNTIYF
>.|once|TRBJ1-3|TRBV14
TGTGCCAGCAGCCAAGATGGCTACCGCTCTGGAAACACCATATATTTT
CASSQDGYRSGNTIYF
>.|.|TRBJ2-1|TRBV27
TGTGCCAGCAGCTCCCTCCGGTCTCGCAATGAGCAGTTCTTC
CASSSLRSRNEQFF
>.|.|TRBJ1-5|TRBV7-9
TGTGCCAGCAGCTTAGGAGGGTATCAGCCCCAGCATTTT
CASSLGGYQPQHF
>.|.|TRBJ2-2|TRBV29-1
TGCAGCGTTCCCCGGTCGAACACCGGGGAGCTGTTTTTT
CSVPRSNTGELFF
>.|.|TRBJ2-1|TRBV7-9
TGTGCCAGCAGCTTAGATGTGGCCAGTACCCTATACAATGAGCAGTTCTTC
CASSLDVASTLYNEQFF
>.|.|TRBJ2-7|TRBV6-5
TGTGCCAGCAGTTCTCGGGCCTCCTACGAGCAGTACTTC
CASSSRASYEQYF
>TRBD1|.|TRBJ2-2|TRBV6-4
TGTGCCAGCAGTGAAGTACAGGGGGTAAACGGGGAGCTGTTTTTT
CASSEVQGVNGELFF
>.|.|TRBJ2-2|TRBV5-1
TGCGCCAGCAGCTTGGTCCGCAGGGCGAACACCGGGGAGCTGTTTTTT
CASSLVRRANTGELFF
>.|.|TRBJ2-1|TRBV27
TGTGCCAGCAGTTTATCAGGCAATGAGCAGTTCTTC
CASSLSGNEQFF
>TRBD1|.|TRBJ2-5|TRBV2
TGTGCCATCACGACAGGGGGACAAGAGACCCAGTACTTC
CAITTGGQETQYF
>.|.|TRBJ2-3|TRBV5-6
TGTGCCAGCAGCTTCACAGATACGCAGTATTTT
CASSFTDTQYF
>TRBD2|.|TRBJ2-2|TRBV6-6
TGTGCCAGCAGTTATAGCGGGGCGAACACCGGGGAGCTGTTTTTT
CASSYSGANTGELFF
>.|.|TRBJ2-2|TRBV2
TGTGCCAGCATAGGATCCTCGAACACCGGGGAGCTGTTTTTT
CASIGSSNTGELFF
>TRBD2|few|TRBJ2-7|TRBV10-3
TGTGCCATCAGTGACCCCGGACTAGCGGGCTTTTCCTACGAGCAGTACTTC
CAISDPGLAGFSYEQYF
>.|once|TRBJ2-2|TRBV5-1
TGCGCCAGCAGCTTGGACAGGGATAACACCGGGGAGCTGTTTTTT
CASSLDRDNTGELFF
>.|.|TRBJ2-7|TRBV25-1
TGTGCCAGCAGTGAATTGGCGTCTTCTGGGTTCTACGAGCAGTACTTC
CASSELASSGFYEQYF
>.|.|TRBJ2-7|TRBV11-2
TGTGCCAGCACCCCGGACAGAGCCTACGAGCAGTACTTC
CASTPDRAYEQYF
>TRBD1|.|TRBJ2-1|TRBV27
TGTGCCAGCAGTCATGGGACAGGGGGATACAATGAGCAGTTCTTC
CASSHGTGGYNEQFF
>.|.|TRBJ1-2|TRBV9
TGTGCCAGCAGCGTAGCTGGCGCGGGGCAAGGCTATGGCTACACCTTC
CASSVAGAGQGYGYTF
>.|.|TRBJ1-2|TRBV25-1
TGTGCCAGCAGCGGACTCCCCCTCTATGGCTACACCTTC
CASSGLPLYGYTF